This paragraph reports one T cell receptor (beta chain). The germline V gene has CDR1 SGHAT and CDR2 FQNNGV. The CDR3 has 15 residues. Trimming at V came to 3 bases and at J to 5 bases, leaving 8 bases not matched to a gene. This specimen comes from a study of blood T cell repertoires in COVID-19. Study details: There were acute and convalescent COVID-19 samples, and they came from the United States, Italy and Spain. The analysed material was cDNA or gDNA that came from T cells, B-cell-depleted T cells, or PBMCs.

Source study methods: Reference gene primer amplification gave estimated nucleated cell counts. Clones were sequenced by immunoSEQ multiplex PCR, and TCRdb holds only the in-frame ones, with some missing. V and J calls and clone size come straight from that table; D and trimming were deduced from the DNA. The table records 35,000 to 50,000 clones, just over 85% of them present only once. Sequenced input: peripheral blood. The receptor comes from a man between 65 and 85 years old with acute or convalescent COVID-19. V usage is TRBV11-2 and J usage is TRBJ2-5; TRBD1 matches 8 bases. The DNA for the CDR3 is TGTGCCAGCAGCTTTCTTGGGACAGGCTGGGAGACCCAGTACTTC. This codes for CASSFLGTGWETQYF.